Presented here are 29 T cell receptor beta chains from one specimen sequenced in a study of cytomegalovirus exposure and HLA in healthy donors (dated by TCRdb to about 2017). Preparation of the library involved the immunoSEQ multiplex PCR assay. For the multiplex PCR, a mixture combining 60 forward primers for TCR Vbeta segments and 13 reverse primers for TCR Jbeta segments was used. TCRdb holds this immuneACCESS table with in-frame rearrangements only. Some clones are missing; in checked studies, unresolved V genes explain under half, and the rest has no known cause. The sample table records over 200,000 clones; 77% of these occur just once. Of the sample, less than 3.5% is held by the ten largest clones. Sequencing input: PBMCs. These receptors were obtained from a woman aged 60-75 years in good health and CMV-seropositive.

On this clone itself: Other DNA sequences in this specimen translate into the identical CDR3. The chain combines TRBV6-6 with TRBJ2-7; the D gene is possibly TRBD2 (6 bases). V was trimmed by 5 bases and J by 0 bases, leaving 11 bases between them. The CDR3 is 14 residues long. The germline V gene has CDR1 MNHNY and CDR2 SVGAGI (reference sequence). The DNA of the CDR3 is TGTGCCAGCAGTAGTCCGGGGGACTCCTACGAGCAGTACTTC. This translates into CASSSPGDSYEQYF.

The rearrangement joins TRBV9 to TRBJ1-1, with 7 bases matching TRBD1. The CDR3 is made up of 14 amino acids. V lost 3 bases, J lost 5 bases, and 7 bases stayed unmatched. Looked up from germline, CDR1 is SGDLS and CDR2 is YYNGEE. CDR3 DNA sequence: TGTGCCAGCAGCGCCCGTCCAGGGGGAACTGAAGCTTTCTTT. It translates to CASSARPGGTEAFF.

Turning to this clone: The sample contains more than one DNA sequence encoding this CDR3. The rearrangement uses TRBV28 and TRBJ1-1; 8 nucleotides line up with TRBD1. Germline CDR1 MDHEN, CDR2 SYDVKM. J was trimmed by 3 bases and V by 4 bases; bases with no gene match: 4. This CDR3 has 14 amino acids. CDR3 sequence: CASSSGQGDTEAFF. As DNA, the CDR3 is TGTGCCAGCAGTTCCGGACAGGGAGACACTGAAGCTTTCTTT. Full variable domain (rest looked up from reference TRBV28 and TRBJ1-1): DVKVTQSSRYLVKRTGEKVFLECVQDMDHENMFWYRQDPGLGLRLIYFSYDVKMKEKGDIPEGYSVSREKKERFSLILESASTNQTSMYLCASSSGQGDTEAFFGQGTRLTVV.

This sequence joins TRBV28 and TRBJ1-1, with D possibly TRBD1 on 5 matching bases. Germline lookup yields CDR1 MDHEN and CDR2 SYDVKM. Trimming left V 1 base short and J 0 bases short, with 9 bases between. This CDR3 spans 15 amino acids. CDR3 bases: TGTGCCAGCAGTTTATACCAGGGTTTGAACACTGAAGCTTTCTTT. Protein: CASSLYQGLNTEAFF.

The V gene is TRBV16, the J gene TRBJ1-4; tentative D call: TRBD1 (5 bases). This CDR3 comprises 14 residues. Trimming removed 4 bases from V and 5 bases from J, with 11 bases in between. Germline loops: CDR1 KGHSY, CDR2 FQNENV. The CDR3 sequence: CASSREAGNEKLFF. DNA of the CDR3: TGTGCCAGCAGCCGGGAAGCAGGGAATGAAAAACTGTTTTTT.

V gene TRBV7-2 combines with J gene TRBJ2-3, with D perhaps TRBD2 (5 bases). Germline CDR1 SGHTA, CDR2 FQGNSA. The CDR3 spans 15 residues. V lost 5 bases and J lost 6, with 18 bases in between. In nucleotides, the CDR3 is TGTGCCAGCAGCCCGCTGACGGGGATTGTGGATACGCAGTATTTT. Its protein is CASSPLTGIVDTQYF.

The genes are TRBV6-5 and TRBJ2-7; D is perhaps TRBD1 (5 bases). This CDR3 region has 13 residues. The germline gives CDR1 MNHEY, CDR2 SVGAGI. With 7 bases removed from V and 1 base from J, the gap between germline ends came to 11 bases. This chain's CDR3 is CASTATVSYEQYF. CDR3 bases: TGTGCCAGCACCGCGACAGTTTCCTACGAGCAGTACTTC.

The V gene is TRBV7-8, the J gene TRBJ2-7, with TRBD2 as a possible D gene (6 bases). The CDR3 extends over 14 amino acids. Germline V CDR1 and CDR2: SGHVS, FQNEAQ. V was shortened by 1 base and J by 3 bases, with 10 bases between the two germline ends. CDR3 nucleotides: TGTGCCAGCAGCTTAGAACTAGCCCACTACGAGCAGTACTTC. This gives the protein CASSLELAHYEQYF. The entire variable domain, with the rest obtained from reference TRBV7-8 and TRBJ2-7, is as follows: GAGVSQSPRYKVAKRGQDVALRCDPISGHVSLFWYQQALGQGPEFLTYFQNEAQLDKSGLPSDRFFAERPEGSVSTLKIQRTQQEDSAVYLCASSLELAHYEQYFGPGTRLTVT.

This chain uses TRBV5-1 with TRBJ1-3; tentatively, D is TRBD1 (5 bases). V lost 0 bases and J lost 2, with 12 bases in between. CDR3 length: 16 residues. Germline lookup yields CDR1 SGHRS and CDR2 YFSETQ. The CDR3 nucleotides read TGCGCCAGCAGCTTGGAGTCCGCAGGGACTGGAAACACCATATATTTT. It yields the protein CASSLESAGTGNTIYF.

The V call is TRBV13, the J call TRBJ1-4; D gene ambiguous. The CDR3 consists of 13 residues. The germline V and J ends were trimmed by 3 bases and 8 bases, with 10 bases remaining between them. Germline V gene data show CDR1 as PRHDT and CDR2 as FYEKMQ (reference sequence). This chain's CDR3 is CASSLRPREKLFF. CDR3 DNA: TGTGCCAGCAGCTTGAGACCGAGGGAAAAACTGTTTTTT.

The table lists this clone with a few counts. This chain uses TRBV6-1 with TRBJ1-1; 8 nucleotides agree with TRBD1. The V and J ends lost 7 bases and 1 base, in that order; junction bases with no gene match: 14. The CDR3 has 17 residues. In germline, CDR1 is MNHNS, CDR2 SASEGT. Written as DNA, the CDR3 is TGTGCCAGCAATGACCCAGGGGGCGCCCCGGGGAACACTGAAGCTTTCTTT. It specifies CASNDPGGAPGNTEAFF.

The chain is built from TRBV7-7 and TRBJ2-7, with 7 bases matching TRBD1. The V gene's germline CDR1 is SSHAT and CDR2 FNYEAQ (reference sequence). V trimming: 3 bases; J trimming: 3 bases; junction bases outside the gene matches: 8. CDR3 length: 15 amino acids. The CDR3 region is CASSFSRDSIYEQYF. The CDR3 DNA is TGTGCCAGCAGCTTTAGTCGGGACAGCATCTACGAGCAGTACTTC.

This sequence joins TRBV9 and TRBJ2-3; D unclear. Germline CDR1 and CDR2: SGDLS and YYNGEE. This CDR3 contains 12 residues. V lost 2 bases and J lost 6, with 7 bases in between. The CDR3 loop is CASSVVGDTQYF. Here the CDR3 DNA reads TGTGCCAGCAGCGTGGTTGGCGATACGCAGTATTTT.

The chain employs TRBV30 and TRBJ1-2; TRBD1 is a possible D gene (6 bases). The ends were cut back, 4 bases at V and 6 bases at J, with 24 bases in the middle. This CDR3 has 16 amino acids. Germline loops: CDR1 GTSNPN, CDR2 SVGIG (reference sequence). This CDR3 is CAWIPLGTPPEHGYTF. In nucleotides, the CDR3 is TGTGCCTGGATTCCCCTCGGGACACCCCCAGAACATGGCTACACCTTC. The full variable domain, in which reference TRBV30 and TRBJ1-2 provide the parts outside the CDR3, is SQTIHQWPATLVQPVGSPLSLECTVEGTSNPNLYWYRQAAGRGLQLLFYSVGIGQISSEVPQNLSASRPQDRQFILSSKKLLLSDSGFYLCAWIPLGTPPEHGYTFGSGTRLTVV.

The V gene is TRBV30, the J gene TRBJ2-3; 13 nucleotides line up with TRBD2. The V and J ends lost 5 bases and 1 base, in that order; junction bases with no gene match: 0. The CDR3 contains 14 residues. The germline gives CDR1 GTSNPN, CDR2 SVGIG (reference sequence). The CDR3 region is CAWGLAGGTDTQYF. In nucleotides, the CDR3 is TGTGCCTGGGGACTAGCGGGGGGCACAGATACGCAGTATTTT.

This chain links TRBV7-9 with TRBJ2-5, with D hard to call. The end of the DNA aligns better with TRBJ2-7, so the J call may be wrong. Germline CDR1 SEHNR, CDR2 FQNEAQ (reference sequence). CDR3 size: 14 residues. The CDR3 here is CASSFSADSYEQYF. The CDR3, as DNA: TGTGCCAGCAGCTTTTCCGCGGACTCCTACGAGCAGTACTTC.

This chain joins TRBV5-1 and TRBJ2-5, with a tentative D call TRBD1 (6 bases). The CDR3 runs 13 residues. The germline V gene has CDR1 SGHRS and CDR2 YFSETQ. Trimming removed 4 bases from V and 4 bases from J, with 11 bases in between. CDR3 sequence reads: CASSGQGGETQYF. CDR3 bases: TGCGCCAGCAGCGGACAAGGGGGAGAGACCCAGTACTTC.

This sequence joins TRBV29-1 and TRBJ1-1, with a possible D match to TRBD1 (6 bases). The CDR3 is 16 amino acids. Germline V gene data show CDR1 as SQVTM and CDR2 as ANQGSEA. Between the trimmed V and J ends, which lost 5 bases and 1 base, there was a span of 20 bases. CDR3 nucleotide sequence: TGCAGCGTTAACTCGGGACATCGCTATACGAACACTGAAGCTTTCTTT. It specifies CSVNSGHRYTNTEAFF. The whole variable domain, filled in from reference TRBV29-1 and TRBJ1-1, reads SAVISQKPSRDICQRGTSLTIQCQVDSQVTMMFWYRQQPGQSLTLIATANQGSEATYESGFVIDKFPISRPNLTFSTLTVSNMSPEDSSIYLCSVNSGHRYTNTEAFFGQGTRLTVV.

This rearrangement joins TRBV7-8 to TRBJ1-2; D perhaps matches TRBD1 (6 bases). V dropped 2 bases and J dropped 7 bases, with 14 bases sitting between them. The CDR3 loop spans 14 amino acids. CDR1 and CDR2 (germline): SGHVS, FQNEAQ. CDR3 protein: CASSLTQGRGGYTF. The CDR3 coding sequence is TGTGCCAGCAGCTTAACTCAGGGGAGGGGTGGCTACACCTTC.

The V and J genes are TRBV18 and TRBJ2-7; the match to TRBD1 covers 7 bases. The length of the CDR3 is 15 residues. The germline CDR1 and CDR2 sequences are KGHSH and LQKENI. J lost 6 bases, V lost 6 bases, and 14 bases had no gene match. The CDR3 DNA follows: TGTGCCAGCTCTCCTGACAGGGTACTTTTTGGCGAGCAGTACTTC. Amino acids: CASSPDRVLFGEQYF.

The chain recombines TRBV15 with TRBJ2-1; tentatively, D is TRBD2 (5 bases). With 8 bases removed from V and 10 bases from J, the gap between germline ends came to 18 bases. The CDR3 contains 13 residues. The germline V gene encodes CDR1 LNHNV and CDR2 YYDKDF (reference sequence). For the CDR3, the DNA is TGTGCCACCGTGGCGGGTGCCTTTGGGGAGCAGTTCTTC. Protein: CATVAGAFGEQFF.

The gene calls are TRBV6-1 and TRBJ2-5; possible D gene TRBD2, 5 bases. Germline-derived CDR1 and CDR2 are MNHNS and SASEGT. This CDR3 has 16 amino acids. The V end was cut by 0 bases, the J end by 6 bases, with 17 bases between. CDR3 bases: TGTGCCAGCAGTGAAGCACTAGGGCCCAAAGGAAAGACCCAGTACTTC. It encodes CASSEALGPKGKTQYF.

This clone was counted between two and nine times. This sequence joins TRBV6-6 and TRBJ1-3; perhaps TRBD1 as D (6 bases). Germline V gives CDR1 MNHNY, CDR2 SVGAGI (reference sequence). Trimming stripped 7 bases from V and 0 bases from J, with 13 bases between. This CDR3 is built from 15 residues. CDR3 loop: CASTKDSNSGNTIYF. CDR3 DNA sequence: TGTGCCAGCACTAAGGACAGTAACTCTGGAAACACCATATATTTT.

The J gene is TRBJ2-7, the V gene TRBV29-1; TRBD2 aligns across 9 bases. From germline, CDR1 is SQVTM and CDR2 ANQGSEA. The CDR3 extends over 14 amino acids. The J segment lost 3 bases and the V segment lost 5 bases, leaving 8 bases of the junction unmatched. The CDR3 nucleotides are TGCAGCGTTTTACTAGCGGGTAAAAACTACGAGCAGTACTTC. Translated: CSVLLAGKNYEQYF.

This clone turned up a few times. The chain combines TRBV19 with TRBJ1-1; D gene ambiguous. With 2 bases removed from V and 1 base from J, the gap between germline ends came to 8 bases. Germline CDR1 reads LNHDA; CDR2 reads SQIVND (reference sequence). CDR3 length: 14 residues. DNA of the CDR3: TGTGCCAGTAGTATACGGTTAGCGAACACTGAAGCTTTCTTT. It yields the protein CASSIRLANTEAFF.

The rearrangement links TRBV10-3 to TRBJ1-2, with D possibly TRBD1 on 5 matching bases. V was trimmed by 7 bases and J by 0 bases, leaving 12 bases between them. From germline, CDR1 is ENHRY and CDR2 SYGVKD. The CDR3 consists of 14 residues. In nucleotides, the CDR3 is TGTGCCATCATGGGGGAGGGGACTAACTATGGCTACACCTTC. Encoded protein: CAIMGEGTNYGYTF.

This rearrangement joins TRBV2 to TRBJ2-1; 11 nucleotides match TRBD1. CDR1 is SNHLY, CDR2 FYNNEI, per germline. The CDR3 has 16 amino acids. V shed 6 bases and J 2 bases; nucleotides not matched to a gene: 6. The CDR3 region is CASSADRGLTYNEQFF. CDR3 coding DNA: TGTGCCAGCAGCGCGGACAGGGGGCTGACCTACAATGAGCAGTTCTTC. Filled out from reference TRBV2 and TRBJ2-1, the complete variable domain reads EPEVTQTPSHQVTQMGQEVILRCVPISNHLYFYWYRQILGQKVEFLVSFYNNEISEKSEIFDDQFSVERPDGSNFTLKIRSTKLEDSAMYFCASSADRGLTYNEQFFGPGTRLTVL.

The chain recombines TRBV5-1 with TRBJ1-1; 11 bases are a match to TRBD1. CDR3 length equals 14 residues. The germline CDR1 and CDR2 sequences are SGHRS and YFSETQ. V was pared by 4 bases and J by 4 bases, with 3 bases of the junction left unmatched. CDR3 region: CASSTDRGRTEAFF. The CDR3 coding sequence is TGCGCCAGCAGCACGGACAGGGGGCGCACTGAAGCTTTCTTT.

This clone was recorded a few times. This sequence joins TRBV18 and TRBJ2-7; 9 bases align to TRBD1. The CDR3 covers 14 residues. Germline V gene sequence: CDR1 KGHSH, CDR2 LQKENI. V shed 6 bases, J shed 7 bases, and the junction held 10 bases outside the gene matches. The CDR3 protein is CASSKGTGTGEQYF. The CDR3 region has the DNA TGTGCCAGCTCCAAAGGGACAGGGACGGGGGAGCAGTACTTC.